The entry below describes one T cell receptor beta chain. Antigen unknown. The sample comes from a study of T cell responses to AZD1222 COVID-19 vaccine. Overall study results and limits: Compared with day 0, the breadth and depth of the Spike-specific TCR repertoire rose significantly after two doses of AZD1222.

TCRdb keeps only in-frame clones here, not all; method: immunoSEQ multiplex PCR. The data show about 19,000 clones, with roughly four fifths seen just once and 21% held by the top ten. Germline V lookup: CDR1 SGHDT, CDR2 YYEEEE. J gave up 6 bases and V 1 base, and 7 bases lay outside the gene matches. The CDR3 is 16 amino acids. The clonotype was recovered from an adult who received the AZD1222 COVID-19 vaccine. The chain recombines TRBV5-6 with TRBJ1-4, with TRBD1 identical over 9 bases. The sequenced sample was peripheral blood, obtained 28 days after the second AZD1222 dose. The CDR3 DNA reads as TGTGCCAGCAGCTTGAGGACAGGGGCAGGGGATGAAAAACTGTTTTTT. It is translated as CASSLRTGAGDEKLFF.